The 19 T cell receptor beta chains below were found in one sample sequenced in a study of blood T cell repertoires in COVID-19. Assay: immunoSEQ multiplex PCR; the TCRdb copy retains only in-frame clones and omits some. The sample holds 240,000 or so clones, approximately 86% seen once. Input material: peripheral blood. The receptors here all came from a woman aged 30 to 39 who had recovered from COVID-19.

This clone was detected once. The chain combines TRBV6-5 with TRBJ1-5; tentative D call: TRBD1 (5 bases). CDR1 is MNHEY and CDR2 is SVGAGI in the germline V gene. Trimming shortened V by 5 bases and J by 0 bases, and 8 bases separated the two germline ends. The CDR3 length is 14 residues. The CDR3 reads CASSTGLSNQPQHF. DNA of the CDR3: TGTGCCAGCAGTACGGGACTTAGCAATCAGCCCCAGCATTTT.

The CDR3 DNA sequence: TGTGCCAGCAGCCACGGTGGGAGTCCCGGCGAGCAGTACTTC. Residues: CASSHGGSPGEQYF. The chain is built from TRBV4-2 and TRBJ2-7, with a possible D match to TRBD2 (5 bases). V dropped 3 bases and J dropped 6 bases, with 15 bases sitting between them. Germline loops: CDR1 LGHNA, CDR2 YNFKEQ. CDR3 length: 14 amino acids.

CDR3 in amino acids: CASSWDRGNTEAFF. The CDR3 DNA sequence: TGCGCCAGCAGCTGGGACAGGGGGAACACTGAAGCTTTCTTT. This chain joins TRBV5-1 and TRBJ1-1, with TRBD1 identical over 10 bases. Germline-derived CDR1 and CDR2 are SGHRS and YFSETQ. After removal of 3 bases from V and 1 base from J, the junction contained 0 bases not matched to a gene. The CDR3 totals 14 residues.

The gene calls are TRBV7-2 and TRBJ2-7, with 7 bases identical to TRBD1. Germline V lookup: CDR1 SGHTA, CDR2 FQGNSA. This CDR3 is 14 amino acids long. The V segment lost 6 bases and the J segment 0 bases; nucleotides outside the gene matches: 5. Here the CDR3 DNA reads TGTGCCAGCAGTCAAGACAGGGACTCCTACGAGCAGTACTTC. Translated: CASSQDRDSYEQYF.

CDR3 DNA: TGTGCCAGCAGCCAAGGGGGGCACAATGAGCAGTTCTTC. It translates to CASSQGGHNEQFF. V and J are TRBV4-2 and TRBJ2-1; tentatively, D is TRBD1 (6 bases). Germline CDR1 reads LGHNA; CDR2 reads YNFKEQ. The CDR3 extends over 13 amino acids. The ends were cut back, 1 base at V and 5 bases at J, with 6 bases in the middle.

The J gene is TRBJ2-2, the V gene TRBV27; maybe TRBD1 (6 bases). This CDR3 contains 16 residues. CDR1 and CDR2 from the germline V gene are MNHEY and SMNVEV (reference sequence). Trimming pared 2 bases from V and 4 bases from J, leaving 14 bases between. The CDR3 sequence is CASSLLPGARTGELFF. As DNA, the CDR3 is TGTGCCAGCAGTTTACTCCCAGGGGCTCGCACCGGGGAGCTGTTTTTT.

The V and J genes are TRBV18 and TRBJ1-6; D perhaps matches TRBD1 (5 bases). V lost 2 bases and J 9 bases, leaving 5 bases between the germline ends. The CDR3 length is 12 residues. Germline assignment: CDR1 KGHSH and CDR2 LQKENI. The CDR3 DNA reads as TGTGCCAGCTCACCAGGGGCTTCACCCCTCCACTTT. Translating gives CASSPGASPLHF.

The CDR3 region has the DNA TGTGCCAGCAGCTCAACAGGGGTTCTAGTCGCCGGGGAGCTGTTTTTT. Translated, it gives CASSSTGVLVAGELFF. The chain has TRBV5-4 and TRBJ2-2, with 7 bases that match TRBD1. J was trimmed by 6 bases and V by 3 bases; bases with no gene match: 11. This CDR3 is 16 amino acids long. The germline gives CDR1 SGHNT, CDR2 YYREEE (reference sequence).

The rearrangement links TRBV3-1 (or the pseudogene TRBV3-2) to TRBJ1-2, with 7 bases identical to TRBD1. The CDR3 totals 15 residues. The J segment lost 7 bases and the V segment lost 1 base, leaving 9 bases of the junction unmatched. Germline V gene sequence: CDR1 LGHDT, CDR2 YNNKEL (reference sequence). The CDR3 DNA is TGTGCCAGCAGCCAAGTGGACGACAGGGATGCTGGCTACACCTTC. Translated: CASSQVDDRDAGYTF.

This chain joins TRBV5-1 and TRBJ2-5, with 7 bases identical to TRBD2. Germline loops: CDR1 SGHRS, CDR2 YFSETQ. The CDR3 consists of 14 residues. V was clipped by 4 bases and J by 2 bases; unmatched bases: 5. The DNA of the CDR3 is TGCGCCAGCAGCCCCTCGGGGGGACAAGAGACCCAGTACTTC. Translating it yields CASSPSGGQETQYF.

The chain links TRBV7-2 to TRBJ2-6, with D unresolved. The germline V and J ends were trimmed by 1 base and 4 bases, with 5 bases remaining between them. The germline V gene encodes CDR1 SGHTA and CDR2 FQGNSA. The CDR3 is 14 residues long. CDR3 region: CASSLVSGANVLTF. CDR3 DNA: TGTGCCAGCAGCTTAGTATCGGGGGCCAACGTCCTGACTTTC.

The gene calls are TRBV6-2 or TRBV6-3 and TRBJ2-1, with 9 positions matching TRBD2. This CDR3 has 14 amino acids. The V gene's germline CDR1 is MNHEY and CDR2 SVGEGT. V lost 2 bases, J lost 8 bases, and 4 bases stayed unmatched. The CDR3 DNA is TGTGCCAGCAGTTACGTCCTAGCGGGGTATGAGCAGTTCTTC. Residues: CASSYVLAGYEQFF.

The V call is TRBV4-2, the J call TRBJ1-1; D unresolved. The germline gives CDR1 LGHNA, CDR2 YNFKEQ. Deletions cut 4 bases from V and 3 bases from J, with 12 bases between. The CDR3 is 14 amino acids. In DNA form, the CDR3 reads TGTGCCAGCAGCCCAAGCCACGCCGACACTGAAGCTTTCTTT. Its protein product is CASSPSHADTEAFF.

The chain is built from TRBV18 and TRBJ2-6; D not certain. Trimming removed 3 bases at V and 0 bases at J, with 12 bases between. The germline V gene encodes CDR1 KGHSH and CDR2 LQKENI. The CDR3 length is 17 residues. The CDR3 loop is CASSPGLIPSGANVLTF. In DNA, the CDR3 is TGTGCCAGCTCACCGGGCTTGATCCCCTCTGGGGCCAACGTCCTGACTTTC.

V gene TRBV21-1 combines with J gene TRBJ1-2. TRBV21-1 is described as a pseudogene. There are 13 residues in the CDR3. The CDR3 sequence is CANGTGANYGYTF. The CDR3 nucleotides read TGTGCCAACGGGACTGGAGCTAACTATGGCTACACCTTC.

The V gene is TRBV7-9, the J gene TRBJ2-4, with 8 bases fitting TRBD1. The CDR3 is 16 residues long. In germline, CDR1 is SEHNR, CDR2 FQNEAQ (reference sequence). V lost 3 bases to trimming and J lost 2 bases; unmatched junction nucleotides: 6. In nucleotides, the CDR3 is TGTGCCAGCAGCTTGGGTGACAGGGGTTCCAAAAACATTCAGTACTTC. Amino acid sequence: CASSLGDRGSKNIQYF. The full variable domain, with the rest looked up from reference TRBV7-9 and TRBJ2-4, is DTGVSQNPRHKITKRGQNVTFRCDPISEHNRLYWYRQTLGQGPEFLTYFQNEAQLEKSRLLSDRFSAERPKGSFSTLEIQRTEQGDSAMYLCASSLGDRGSKNIQYFGAGTRLSVL.

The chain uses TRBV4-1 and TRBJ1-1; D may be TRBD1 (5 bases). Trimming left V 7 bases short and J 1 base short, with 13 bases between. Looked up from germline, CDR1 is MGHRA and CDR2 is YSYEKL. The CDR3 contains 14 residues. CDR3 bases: TGCGCCAGCAAATTCGACAGTGAGAACACTGAAGCTTTCTTT. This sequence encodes CASKFDSENTEAFF.

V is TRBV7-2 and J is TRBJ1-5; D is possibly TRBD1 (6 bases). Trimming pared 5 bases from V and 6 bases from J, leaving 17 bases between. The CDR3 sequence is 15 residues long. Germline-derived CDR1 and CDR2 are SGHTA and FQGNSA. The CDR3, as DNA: TGTGCCAGCAGCGACGGAACAGGGATCCGTCAGCCCCAGCATTTT. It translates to CASSDGTGIRQPQHF.

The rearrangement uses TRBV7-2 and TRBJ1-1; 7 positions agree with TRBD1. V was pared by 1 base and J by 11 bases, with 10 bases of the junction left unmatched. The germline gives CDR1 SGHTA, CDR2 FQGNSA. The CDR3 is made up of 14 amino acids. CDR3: CASSLGQGVGMAFF. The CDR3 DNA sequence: TGTGCCAGCAGCTTAGGGCAGGGGGTGGGTATGGCTTTCTTT.